The next 30 T cell receptor beta chains were all read from a single sample in a study of blood T cell repertoires in COVID-19. Generated by immunoSEQ multiplex PCR, the TCRdb table keeps only in-frame clones and is missing some. The repertoire holds about 150,000 clones, with roughly 78% as singletons. The sample consisted of PBMCs or T cells enriched from blood (not recorded which). All receptors come from a woman in her sixties or seventies in a cohort exposed to, infected with or recovered from COVID-19 (not recorded which).

The rearrangement joins TRBV7-2 to TRBJ2-2; D is possibly TRBD1 (5 bases). The CDR3 totals 14 residues. V was cut by 1 base and J by 6 bases, with 9 bases left in between. Germline loops: CDR1 SGHTA, CDR2 FQGNSA. The CDR3 coding sequence is TGTGCCAGCAGCTTAGTTCAGGGCTCCGGGGAGCTGTTTTTT. Encoded protein: CASSLVQGSGELFF.

This clone is a singleton in its sample. The genes are TRBV7-8 and TRBJ1-2; 7 bases are shared with TRBD1. With V trimmed by 4 bases and J by 6 bases, 5 bases remained unmatched. Germline V gives CDR1 SGHVS, CDR2 FQNEAQ. CDR3 length: 13 amino acids. In nucleotides, the CDR3 is TGTGCCAGCAGCTATTCCGGGACAGATGGCTACACCTTC. Translation gives CASSYSGTDGYTF.

This clone showed up just a few times. The V call is TRBV5-1, the J call TRBJ2-2; 10 nucleotides match TRBD2. Germline V gene sequence: CDR1 SGHRS, CDR2 YFSETQ. CDR3 length equals 18 residues. V shed 1 base, J shed 5 bases, and the junction held 11 bases outside the gene matches. The CDR3 here is CASSLFLLAGVGTGELFF. The CDR3 nucleotides are TGCGCCAGCAGCTTGTTCCTCCTAGCGGGAGTGGGGACCGGGGAGCTGTTTTTT.

CDR3 bases: TGTGCCAGCAGCCAAGATGGGGCTAGCGTTGCTACGCAGTATTTT. Protein: CASSQDGASVATQYF. V and J are TRBV7-2 and TRBJ2-3; a possible D gene is TRBD2 (6 bases). The CDR3 is 15 amino acids. V dropped 5 bases and J dropped 8 bases, with 20 bases sitting between them. Germline values: CDR1 SGHTA, CDR2 FQGNSA. The full variable domain, its missing parts supplied by reference TRBV7-2 and TRBJ2-3, is GAGVSQSPSNKVTEKGKDVELRCDPISGHTALYWYRQSLGQGLEFLIYFQGNSAPDKSGLPSDRFSAERTGGSVSTLTIQRTQQEDSAVYLCASSQDGASVATQYFGPGTRLTVL.

This clone occurred once. V is TRBV6-5 and J is TRBJ1-5; 7 nucleotides agree with TRBD1. V dropped 5 bases and J dropped 4; count of bases not matched to a gene: 8. Germline V gives CDR1 MNHEY, CDR2 SVGAGI. The CDR3 consists of 15 residues. The CDR3 nucleotides read TGTGCCAGCAGTCTCCCTCAGGGGGTAAATCAGCCCCAGCATTTT. Translating gives CASSLPQGVNQPQHF.

The chain links TRBV5-1 to TRBJ2-1; unclear D gene. Deletions cut 4 bases from V and 0 bases from J, with 8 bases between. The CDR3 loop spans 14 amino acids. Germline V gene sequence: CDR1 SGHRS, CDR2 YFSETQ. CDR3 amino acids: CASSPPISYNEQFF. CDR3 nucleotide sequence: TGCGCCAGCAGCCCCCCCATCTCCTACAATGAGCAGTTCTTC.

This chain links TRBV3-1 (or the pseudogene TRBV3-2) with TRBJ2-1, with D possibly TRBD2 on 6 matching bases. Germline-derived CDR1 and CDR2 are LGHDT and YNNKEL (reference sequence). The length of the CDR3 is 16 residues. Trimming stripped 2 bases from V and 9 bases from J, with 20 bases between. The CDR3 DNA reads TGTGCCAGCAGCCAATTATTGTGGGGAGGTCTGAGTGAGCAGTTCTTC. The encoded protein is CASSQLLWGGLSEQFF.

The chain couples TRBV7-2 to TRBJ2-4; D may be TRBD2 (5 bases). V lost 6 bases and J lost 5, with 11 bases in between. This CDR3 is 13 amino acids long. Germline V gene lookup returns CDR1 SGHTA and CDR2 FQGNSA. The CDR3 nucleotides are TGTGCCAGCAGTTACAGCGGTGAAAACATTCAGTACTTC. It translates to CASSYSGENIQYF.

V is TRBV9 and J is TRBJ2-3; 7 bases line up with TRBD1. Trimming took 4 bases from V and 3 from J; bases not matched to a gene: 5. This CDR3 spans 14 amino acids. Germline CDR1 and CDR2: SGDLS and YYNGEE. In nucleotides, the CDR3 is TGTGCCAGCAGCCCTCAGACAGGGACAGATACGCAGTATTTT. It yields the protein CASSPQTGTDTQYF.

The V and J genes are TRBV18 and TRBJ2-1; 8 bases are a match to TRBD2. This CDR3 has 16 amino acids. Germline CDR1 and CDR2: KGHSH and LQKENI. J lost 3 bases, V lost 1 base, and 5 bases had no gene match. CDR3 amino acids: CASSPRGTSIYNEQFF. CDR3 DNA: TGTGCCAGCTCACCACGTGGGACTAGTATCTACAATGAGCAGTTCTTC.

The V gene is TRBV5-4, the J gene TRBJ1-6, with TRBD1 matching 8 bases. The CDR3 is made up of 15 amino acids. Trimming at V came to 4 bases and at J to 8 bases, leaving 8 bases not matched to a gene. Germline values: CDR1 SGHNT, CDR2 YYREEE (reference sequence). The CDR3 spells CASSQNPGGDSPLHF. Here the CDR3 DNA reads TGTGCCAGCAGCCAGAATCCAGGGGGCGATTCACCCCTCCACTTT.

A single count supports this clone. The CDR3 loop is CASSQPPIVVTTGETQYF. The CDR3 DNA reads as TGCGCCAGCAGTCAACCGCCAATAGTGGTAACGACGGGAGAGACCCAGTACTTC. This chain uses TRBV23-1 with TRBJ2-5; no firm D call. TRBV23-1 is recorded as an ORF, its role being uncertain. The CDR3 is 18 residues long. Trimming left V 2 bases short and J 4 bases short, with 23 bases between.

The chain links TRBV4-1 to TRBJ2-5, with D perhaps matching TRBD1 (5 bases). Germline V gene sequence: CDR1 MGHRA, CDR2 YSYEKL. Trimming stripped 1 base from V and 4 bases from J, with 10 bases between. CDR3 length: 14 amino acids. The CDR3 sequence is CASSQVIGVETQYF. The CDR3, as DNA: TGCGCCAGCAGCCAAGTTATAGGGGTAGAGACCCAGTACTTC.

The chain is built from TRBV4-3 and TRBJ1-3; possible D gene TRBD1, 5 bases. This CDR3 spans 16 amino acids. Trimming took 0 bases from V and 2 from J, leaving 11 bases between them. Germline CDR1 reads LGHNA; CDR2 reads YSLEER. The CDR3 bases are TGCGCCAGCAGCCAAGATCGAAAAGGGGCTGGAAACACCATATATTTT. Amino acid sequence: CASSQDRKGAGNTIYF.

J is TRBJ1-3 and V is TRBV4-3, with a possible D match to TRBD1 (5 bases). The CDR3 is 16 residues long. Germline V CDR1 and CDR2: LGHNA, YSLEER. V was pared by 0 bases and J by 8 bases, with 17 bases between. CDR3 residues: CASSQDQAGVGDTIYF. The CDR3 DNA sequence: TGCGCCAGCAGCCAAGATCAGGCGGGGGTAGGGGACACCATATATTTT.

This clone turned up a few times. J is TRBJ2-7 and V is TRBV7-3; possible D gene TRBD1, 5 bases. The germline gives CDR1 SGHTA, CDR2 FQGTGA. The CDR3 has 15 residues. Trimming took off 2 bases at V and 3 bases at J, with 14 bases between the two ends. The CDR3 region has the DNA TGTGCCAGCAGCTTAGGGGCAGGGTCCATCTACGAGCAGTACTTC. Residues: CASSLGAGSIYEQYF.

The rearrangement links TRBV9 to TRBJ1-3, with TRBD1 identical over 8 bases. The J segment lost 0 bases and the V segment lost 2 bases, leaving 10 bases of the junction unmatched. The CDR3 sequence is 18 residues long. The germline V gene has CDR1 SGDLS and CDR2 YYNGEE. For the CDR3, the DNA is TGTGCCAGCAGCGTTGCTTTACCGGGACAGGACTCTGGAAACACCATATATTTT. This codes for CASSVALPGQDSGNTIYF.

Many counts were recorded for this clone. This chain connects TRBV6-2 or TRBV6-3 to TRBJ2-1, with TRBD2 identical over 9 bases. Looked up from germline, CDR1 is MNHEY and CDR2 is SVGEGT. There are 16 residues in the CDR3. The J segment lost 3 bases and the V segment lost 2 bases, leaving 5 bases of the junction unmatched. DNA for the CDR3: TGTGCCAGCAGTTACGTTAGCGGGAGAGTCTACAATGAGCAGTTCTTC. Encoded protein: CASSYVSGRVYNEQFF.

V usage is TRBV15 and J usage is TRBJ1-6, with a possible D match to TRBD1 (5 bases). The CDR3 spans 15 residues. Germline loops: CDR1 LNHNV, CDR2 YYDKDF (reference sequence). The ends were cut back, 1 base at V and 10 bases at J, with 14 bases in the middle. CDR3 sequence reads: CATSRGWVGASPLHF. As DNA, the CDR3 is TGTGCCACCAGCAGAGGTTGGGTTGGGGCCTCACCCCTCCACTTT. Combining the CDR3 with reference TRBV15 and TRBJ1-6 gives the whole variable domain DAMVIQNPRYQVTQFGKPVTLSCSQTLNHNVMYWYQQKSSQAPKLLFHYYDKDFNNEADTPDNFQSRRPNTSFCFLDIRSPGLGDTAMYLCATSRGWVGASPLHFGNGTRLTVT.

About this clone: The sample has other DNA sequences that encode this CDR3 too. The gene calls are TRBV10-3 and TRBJ1-1, with D perhaps matching TRBD1 (6 bases). This CDR3 has 14 amino acids. CDR1 and CDR2 from the germline V gene are ENHRY and SYGVKD. The V and J ends lost 2 bases and 0 bases respectively, with 7 bases between them. This chain's CDR3 is CAISEGQMNTEAFF. As DNA, the CDR3 is TGTGCCATCAGTGAGGGACAGATGAACACTGAAGCTTTCTTT.

This clone was picked up many times. V is TRBV2 and J is TRBJ2-1; 7 bases line up with TRBD1. J lost 4 bases, V lost 7 bases, and 7 bases had no gene match. This CDR3 contains 14 residues. Germline values: CDR1 SNHLY, CDR2 FYNNEI. The CDR3 nucleotides read TGTGCCAGCAACCGGGACAGTGGGTACAATGAGCAGTTCTTC. Its protein is CASNRDSGYNEQFF.

A word on this clone: Other DNA sequences from this sample encode an identical CDR3 as well. The chain couples TRBV7-2 to TRBJ2-7; TRBD1 matches at 8 bases. Germline CDR1 reads SGHTA; CDR2 reads FQGNSA. With V trimmed by 5 bases and J by 2 bases, 5 bases remained unmatched. The CDR3 spans 14 residues. The CDR3 coding sequence is TGTGCCAGCAGCCTCGGGACAGGACCCTACGAGCAGTACTTC. Translated: CASSLGTGPYEQYF.

The rearrangement uses TRBV3-1 (or the pseudogene TRBV3-2) and TRBJ2-7; TRBD1 matches 10 bases. The V gene's germline CDR1 is LGHDT and CDR2 YNNKEL (reference sequence). This CDR3 is 16 amino acids long. Trimming cost V 0 bases and J 3 bases; bases outside gene matches: 5. CDR3 coding DNA: TGTGCCAGCAGCCAAGATGGGGGACAGGGGATCTACGAGCAGTACTTC. It encodes CASSQDGGQGIYEQYF.

The V and J genes are TRBV5-1 and TRBJ2-1; a possible D gene is TRBD1 (6 bases). Germline V CDR1 and CDR2: SGHRS, YFSETQ. The V end lost 3 bases, the J end lost 4 bases, and 20 bases lay between the germline ends. The CDR3 length is 17 residues. CDR3 region: CASSSVINRDVYNEQFF. Written as DNA, the CDR3 is TGCGCCAGCAGCTCCGTCATCAACAGGGACGTGTACAATGAGCAGTTCTTC.

The gene calls are TRBV11-2 and TRBJ2-7; 11 bases match TRBD2. The CDR3 is 13 amino acids. Germline assignment: CDR1 SGHAT and CDR2 FQNNGV. The trim removed 8 bases at V and 5 bases at J, leaving 5 bases unmatched. CDR3 region: CASGLAGGNEQYF. Here the CDR3 DNA reads TGTGCCAGCGGTCTAGCGGGAGGTAACGAGCAGTACTTC.

In its sample, this clone was seen a few times. This chain links TRBV19 with TRBJ2-7; 7 bases are shared with TRBD1. Germline lookup yields CDR1 LNHDA and CDR2 SQIVND (reference sequence). The CDR3 contains 16 residues. With V trimmed by 5 bases and J by 4 bases, 14 bases remained unmatched. CDR3 residues: CASSPGQRPRRYEQYF. The CDR3 nucleotides are TGTGCCAGTAGTCCGGGACAGCGCCCGCGCCGATACGAGCAGTACTTC.

This clone was seen more than once but under ten times. The rearrangement joins TRBV5-1 to TRBJ2-1, with 11 nucleotides matching TRBD1. With V trimmed by 4 bases and J by 9 bases, 9 bases remained unmatched. Germline V gene lookup returns CDR1 SGHRS and CDR2 YFSETQ. The CDR3 is 15 amino acids. CDR3 coding DNA: TGCGCCAGCAGCCCGGGACAGGGGGGGGCCAGTGAGCAGTTCTTC. Encoded protein: CASSPGQGGASEQFF.

V usage is TRBV3-1 (or the pseudogene TRBV3-2) and J usage is TRBJ2-7; a possible D gene is TRBD2 (5 bases). The CDR3 totals 14 residues. CDR1 is LGHDT, CDR2 YNNKEL, per germline (reference sequence). Trimming took 0 bases from V and 4 from J, leaving 10 bases between them. CDR3 sequence reads: CASSQDIGVYEQYF. The CDR3 region has the DNA TGTGCCAGCAGCCAAGATATCGGGGTTTACGAGCAGTACTTC.

The V gene is TRBV6-2 or TRBV6-3, the J gene TRBJ1-1; D not certain. Germline assignment: CDR1 MNHEY and CDR2 SVGEGT. Deletions cut 2 bases from V and 1 base from J, with 11 bases between. The CDR3 consists of 15 residues. CDR3 sequence reads: CASSYTRIQNTEAFF. DNA for the CDR3: TGTGCCAGCAGTTACACAAGAATACAGAACACTGAAGCTTTCTTT.

Turning to this clone: A much bigger clone sits one base away, suggesting this may be a read error. The V call is TRBV7-2, the J call TRBJ1-5; 7 positions agree with TRBD1. Per germline, CDR1 SGHTA and CDR2 FQGNSA. The CDR3 is made up of 13 amino acids. J gave up 6 bases and V 3 bases, and 2 bases lay outside the gene matches. The CDR3 bases are TGTGCCAGCAGCTTGCAGGGGGGTCAGCCCCAGCATTTT. Its protein product is CASSLQGGQPQHF.